These 29 T cell receptor beta chains were all obtained from the same sample, sequenced in a study of PD-1 blockade in mismatch repair-deficient tumors. The assay was immunoSEQ multiplex PCR, and TCRdb's table has in-frame clones only and misses some. The table has 120,000 or so clones, around 83% seen once; the top ten hold roughly 14%. The sequencing used peripheral blood, collected 44 weeks after starting pembrolizumab. The receptors originated from an adult with mismatch repair-deficient cancer.

V gene TRBV7-6 combines with J gene TRBJ2-2, with TRBD2 matching over 7 bases. Germline CDR1 is SGHVS and CDR2 is FNYEAQ. The CDR3 totals 19 residues. V trimming: 2 bases; J trimming: 4 bases; junction bases outside the gene matches: 16. The CDR3 region has the DNA TGTGCCAGCAGCTTATCGACAAATTTGTGGGAGGGCCGCACCGGGGAGCTGTTTTTT. It yields the protein CASSLSTNLWEGRTGELFF.

The CDR3 region is CASSEAGTGHRPQHF. The DNA for the CDR3 is TGTGCCAGCAGTGAAGCGGGGACAGGGCATAGGCCCCAGCATTTT. V is TRBV6-1 and J is TRBJ1-5; 9 nucleotides match TRBD1. The length of the CDR3 is 15 residues. Germline CDR1 MNHNS, CDR2 SASEGT. Trimming cost V 0 bases and J 9 bases; bases outside gene matches: 6.

V and J are TRBV7-6 and TRBJ2-2; 11 bases line up with TRBD2. This CDR3 has 16 residues. With 3 bases clipped from V and 1 base from J, the junction kept 1 base outside the gene matches. Germline assignment: CDR1 SGHVS and CDR2 FNYEAQ. The CDR3 is CASSFGTSGNTGELFF. CDR3 DNA: TGTGCCAGCAGCTTCGGGACTAGCGGGAACACCGGGGAGCTGTTTTTT.

V gene TRBV7-9 combines with J gene TRBJ2-1, with D possibly matching TRBD2 (5 bases). CDR1 is SEHNR, CDR2 FQNEAQ, per germline (reference sequence). Trimming pared 6 bases from V and 4 bases from J, leaving 16 bases between. The CDR3 is 15 residues long. The CDR3 DNA reads as TGTGCCAGCAGTCCCCCCGGGGTAGCGTACAATGAGCAGTTCTTC. Translating it yields CASSPPGVAYNEQFF.

The chain couples TRBV11-2 to TRBJ2-7; D possibly uses TRBD1 or TRBD2 (6 bases each). CDR1 is SGHAT, CDR2 FQNNGV, per germline. V gave up 4 bases and J gave up 7 bases, with 8 bases separating them. This CDR3 contains 11 residues. DNA of the CDR3: TGTGCCAGCAGCTGGAGGGGGGAGCAGTACTTC. Amino acid sequence: CASSWRGEQYF.

Written as DNA, the CDR3 is TGTGCCAGCAGCTTGGGGACCTACAATGAGCAGTTCTTC. Amino acid sequence: CASSLGTYNEQFF. J is TRBJ2-1 and V is TRBV5-6, with no clear D. The CDR3 has 13 amino acids. Germline V gene lookup returns CDR1 SGHDT and CDR2 YYEEEE. V was shortened by 0 bases and J by 2 bases, with 3 bases between the two germline ends.

The chain is built from TRBV10-3 and TRBJ2-3; D unresolved. V was cut by 8 bases and J by 1 base, with 1 base left in between. CDR1 and CDR2 (germline): ENHRY, SYGVKD. CDR3 size: 10 residues. The CDR3 DNA reads as TGTGCCATCGGCACAGATACGCAGTATTTT. Translating gives CAIGTDTQYF.

There are a few counts of this clone. V is TRBV6-4 and J is TRBJ2-1; D may match TRBD1 or TRBD2 (5 bases each). The CDR3 has 15 residues. Germline loops: CDR1 MRHNA, CDR2 SNTAGT. V was cut by 6 bases and J by 1 base, with 13 bases left in between. DNA for the CDR3: TGTGCCAGCAGCCCCGGGACCGGGTCCTACAATGAGCAGTTCTTC. It translates to CASSPGTGSYNEQFF.

This clone was seen just once. The J gene is TRBJ2-7, the V gene TRBV6-1, with 8 positions matching TRBD2. Germline CDR1 MNHNS, CDR2 SASEGT. The V and J ends lost 3 bases and 2 bases, in that order; junction bases with no gene match: 6. CDR3 length: 15 amino acids. This chain's CDR3 is CASSDQAGAPYEQYF. CDR3 sequence (DNA): TGTGCCAGCAGTGATCAAGCGGGAGCGCCCTACGAGCAGTACTTC.

The CDR3, as DNA: TGCAGCGCCGACGGCGGGGGATACTACAATGAGCAGTTCTTC. Its protein product is CSADGGGYYNEQFF. The chain has TRBV29-1 and TRBJ2-1; 7 bases are shared with TRBD2. V shed 7 bases and J 3 bases; nucleotides not matched to a gene: 9. CDR1 is SQVTM and CDR2 is ANQGSEA in the germline V gene. This CDR3 has 14 amino acids.

The chain joins TRBV7-3 to TRBJ2-1, with D possibly matching TRBD2 (5 bases). The CDR3 contains 15 residues. Trimming took off 2 bases at V and 10 bases at J, with 18 bases between the two ends. Germline V lookup: CDR1 SGHTA, CDR2 FQGTGA. The CDR3 nucleotides read TGTGCCAGCAGCTTAGATCCTAGCCAGCGCCCAGAGCAGTTCTTC. Encoded protein: CASSLDPSQRPEQFF.

The chain recombines TRBV7-4 with TRBJ2-4, with 9 bases fitting TRBD2. The J segment lost 6 bases and the V segment lost 4 bases, leaving 10 bases of the junction unmatched. The CDR3 length is 16 residues. Germline V gene data show CDR1 as SGHVT and CDR2 as SQSDAQ. The CDR3 region has the DNA TGTGCCAGCAGCTCGAGGCGGCGGGAGGGCGGAAACATTCAGTACTTC. Encoded protein: CASSSRRREGGNIQYF. Variable domain in full (rest from reference TRBV7-4 and TRBJ2-4): GAGVSQSPRYKVAKRGRDVALRCDSISGHVTLYWYRQTLGQGSEVLTYSQSDAQRDKSGRPSGRFSAERPERSVSTLKIQRTEQGDSAVYLCASSSRRREGGNIQYFGAGTRLSVL.

The V and J genes are TRBV27 and TRBJ2-1; 13 bases fit TRBD2. This CDR3 has 16 amino acids. Losses at the gene ends were 5 bases for V and 3 bases for J; bases not matched to a gene: 4. Germline V gene sequence: CDR1 MNHEY, CDR2 SMNVEV (reference sequence). CDR3: CASSTTSGRGYNEQFF. The DNA for the CDR3 is TGTGCCAGCAGTACTACTAGCGGGAGGGGCTACAATGAGCAGTTCTTC.

The chain uses TRBV18 and TRBJ2-2, with 7 bases that match TRBD2. The ends lost 0 bases at V and 6 bases at J; junction bases unmatched: 13. The CDR3 is made up of 18 amino acids. Germline lookup yields CDR1 KGHSH and CDR2 LQKENI. The CDR3 reads CASSPPGRTSLGAGELFF. DNA for the CDR3: TGTGCCAGCTCACCACCTGGCAGGACTAGTCTGGGTGCCGGGGAGCTGTTTTTT. Full variable domain (rest looked up from reference TRBV18 and TRBJ2-2): NAGVMQNPRHLVRRRGQEARLRCSPMKGHSHVYWYRQLPEEGLKFMVYLQKENIIDESGMPKERFSAEFPKEGPSILRIQQVVRGDSAAYFCASSPPGRTSLGAGELFFGEGSRLTVL.

Concerning this clone itself: The same CDR3 is also encoded by other DNA sequences in this sample. The chain links TRBV7-9 to TRBJ2-7; D might be TRBD1 or TRBD2, each matching 6 bases. The CDR3 runs 14 residues. Germline V lookup: CDR1 SEHNR, CDR2 FQNEAQ (reference sequence). The V end lost 1 base, the J end lost 0 bases, and 7 bases lay between the germline ends. CDR3 region: CASSLGGASYEQYF. As DNA, the CDR3 is TGTGCCAGCAGCTTAGGGGGGGCCTCCTACGAGCAGTACTTC.

V and J are TRBV6-1 and TRBJ1-1; D gene unclear. Per germline, CDR1 MNHNS and CDR2 SASEGT. The CDR3 spans 15 residues. V lost 8 bases, J lost 1 base, and 17 bases lay in between. The CDR3 reads CASLSRRVPNTEAFF. In DNA form, the CDR3 reads TGTGCCAGCTTATCCAGGCGGGTCCCGAACACTGAAGCTTTCTTT.

V and J are TRBV7-9 and TRBJ2-1; D gene uncertain. From germline, CDR1 is SEHNR and CDR2 FQNEAQ (reference sequence). V dropped 5 bases and J dropped 9 bases, with 11 bases sitting between them. This CDR3 comprises 12 residues. The CDR3 DNA is TGTGCCAGCAGCGACCTTGGTGGTGAGCAGTTCTTC. Translated, it gives CASSDLGGEQFF.

This sequence joins TRBV9 and TRBJ2-1; 13 nucleotides agree with TRBD2. CDR1 and CDR2 from the germline V gene are SGDLS and YYNGEE. This CDR3 contains 19 residues. With 0 bases clipped from V and 0 bases from J, the junction kept 6 bases outside the gene matches. CDR3 DNA sequence: TGTGCCAGCAGCGTAGCACTAGCGGGGGGGAGTTACTCCTACAATGAGCAGTTCTTC. Protein product: CASSVALAGGSYSYNEQFF. The full variable domain, with the rest looked up from reference TRBV9 and TRBJ2-1, is DSGVTQTPKHLITATGQRVTLRCSPRSGDLSVYWYQQSLDQGLQFLIQYYNGEERAKGNILERFSAQQFPDLHSELNLSSLELGDSALYFCASSVALAGGSYSYNEQFFGPGTRLTVL.

The J gene is TRBJ2-7, the V gene TRBV6-4; 11 nucleotides line up with TRBD2. V lost 3 bases, J lost 2 bases, and 3 bases stayed unmatched. Germline V gene data show CDR1 as MRHNA and CDR2 as SNTAGT. This CDR3 spans 15 amino acids. The CDR3 reads CASSELAGVPYEQYF. The CDR3 DNA reads TGTGCCAGCAGTGAACTAGCGGGGGTCCCCTACGAGCAGTACTTC.

In DNA, the CDR3 is TGTGCCAGCAGCGAGGGACGGAGAATTTCTTATAGCAATCAGCCCCAGCATTTT. Encoded protein: CASSEGRRISYSNQPQHF. The chain uses TRBV2 and TRBJ1-5; D is possibly TRBD1 (5 bases). Trimming took off 6 bases at V and 0 bases at J, with 21 bases between the two ends. Per the germline V gene, CDR1 is SNHLY and CDR2 is FYNNEI. The CDR3 consists of 18 residues.

The chain couples TRBV11-3 to TRBJ1-1; 7 positions agree with TRBD1. The CDR3 extends over 13 amino acids. V was clipped by 4 bases and J by 6 bases; unmatched bases: 5. The germline V gene has CDR1 SGHNT and CDR2 YENEEA. The DNA for the CDR3 is TGTGCCAGCAGCTCCAGGGGGGGGGCTGAAGCTTTCTTT. It is translated as CASSSRGGAEAFF.

This chain connects TRBV9 to TRBJ2-3; D is unresolved. In germline, CDR1 is SGDLS, CDR2 YYNGEE. The CDR3 runs to 13 residues. Deletions cut 0 bases from V and 2 bases from J, with 4 bases between. The DNA of the CDR3 is TGTGCCAGCAGCGTAGACCACACAGATACGCAGTATTTT. Encoded protein: CASSVDHTDTQYF.

This chain joins TRBV6-1 and TRBJ2-3, with no clear D. With 1 base removed from V and 0 bases from J, the gap between germline ends came to 8 bases. Germline V gene lookup returns CDR1 MNHNS and CDR2 SASEGT. The CDR3 is 15 residues long. The CDR3 nucleotides read TGTGCCAGCAGTGAAGGGCAGACTAGCACAGATACGCAGTATTTT. Its protein product is CASSEGQTSTDTQYF.

The J gene is TRBJ2-7, the V gene TRBV4-3, with a tentative D call TRBD2 (5 bases). The CDR3 is 15 residues long. Trimming left V 1 base short and J 0 bases short, with 10 bases between. CDR1 is LGHNA and CDR2 is YSLEER in the germline V gene. The CDR3 loop is CASSQVRGNSYEQYF. For the CDR3, the DNA is TGCGCCAGCAGCCAAGTCCGAGGGAACTCCTACGAGCAGTACTTC.

V usage is TRBV4-1 and J usage is TRBJ2-3, with 8 positions matching TRBD2. Trimming took 1 base from V and 6 from J; bases not matched to a gene: 6. The germline V gene has CDR1 MGHRA and CDR2 YSYEKL. CDR3 length: 15 residues. The CDR3 DNA reads as TGCGCCAGCAGCCAAGTCACTAGCGGTTGGGATACGCAGTATTTT. Protein product: CASSQVTSGWDTQYF.

This clone showed up just a few times. This rearrangement joins TRBV7-9 to TRBJ2-7, with D possibly being TRBD2 (6 bases). CDR3 length equals 15 residues. The germline V and J ends were trimmed by 5 bases and 0 bases, with 14 bases remaining between them. Germline V lookup: CDR1 SEHNR, CDR2 FQNEAQ (reference sequence). The CDR3 is CASSARDGSSYEQYF. The CDR3 DNA sequence: TGTGCCAGCAGCGCCCGGGACGGGAGCTCCTACGAGCAGTACTTC.

V is TRBV30 and J is TRBJ2-5, with D maybe TRBD2 (6 bases). This CDR3 has 15 residues. V lost 0 bases to trimming and J lost 1 base, with 12 bases between them. Germline V lookup: CDR1 GTSNPN, CDR2 SVGIG (reference sequence). The CDR3 sequence: CAWSVGTQTQETQYF. DNA for the CDR3: TGTGCCTGGAGTGTAGGGACTCAGACCCAAGAGACCCAGTACTTC.

The chain recombines TRBV6-1 with TRBJ1-2; TRBD1 is a possible D gene (5 bases). Germline assignment: CDR1 MNHNS and CDR2 SASEGT. The V gene lost 4 bases and the J gene lost 5 bases, with 17 bases spanning the gap. This CDR3 is built from 15 residues. In nucleotides, the CDR3 is TGTGCCAGCAGTGGTGACAGTCCCTATGATTATGGCTACACCTTC. Residues: CASSGDSPYDYGYTF.

The chain uses TRBV4-1 and TRBJ2-1; possible D gene TRBD2, 6 bases. CDR3 length: 13 residues. Germline V gene data show CDR1 as MGHRA and CDR2 as YSYEKL. Trimming stripped 0 bases from V and 7 bases from J, with 7 bases between. The CDR3 coding sequence is TGCGCCAGCAGCCAAGACGGAGGGAATGAGCAGTTCTTC. It encodes CASSQDGGNEQFF.